Listed below are T cell receptor beta chains from one sample, sequenced in a study of CD4 and CD8 cells across lung adenocarcinoma regions. One entry per CDR3 protein, called by TCRdb with MiXCR from the PCR reads. The sample has tens of thousands of distinct CDR3 sequences, 45% to 60% seen once. Sample: CD4+ T cells from the center of a lung tumor. The receptors were gathered from a male donor with lung adenocarcinoma. The CD4 and CD8 labels of this study may be unreliable. Both conserved end residues are part of each CDR3. The D gene is left open where the match is weak. Clone size, where shown, is once, few, many, or a class for clones that have expanded.

abundance: -
v_gene: TRBV6-2/TRBV6-3
d_gene: -
j_gene: TRBJ2-3
CDR3nt: TGTGCCAGCAGTTGTCGACTGGCGCGGGGAGCCAAAGATACGCAGTATTTC
CDR3aa: CASSCRLARGAKDTQYF

abundance: many
v_gene: TRBV7-2
d_gene: TRBD2
j_gene: TRBJ2-1
CDR3nt: TGTGCCAGCAGCTATGCCGGGACTAGCGGGAGTAATGAGCAGTTCTTC
CDR3aa: CASSYAGTSGSNEQFF

abundance: -
v_gene: TRBV3-1
d_gene: -
j_gene: TRBJ1-6
CDR3nt: TGTGCCAGCAGCCAAGCCGGCCAGGGGTTTAGGGACGAGCAGTACTTT
CDR3aa: CASSQAGQGFRDEQYF

abundance: -
v_gene: TRBV6-1
d_gene: -
j_gene: TRBJ2-5
CDR3nt: TGTGCCAGCGGTGAAGCAAACTCTGGGGCCTACGTCCAGTACTTC
CDR3aa: CASGEANSGAYVQYF

abundance: -
v_gene: TRBV6-1
d_gene: TRBD2
j_gene: TRBJ2-5
CDR3nt: TGTGCCAGCAGTACATCCCCGGGAGGAGGCGAGACCCAGTACTTC
CDR3aa: CASSTSPGGGETQYF

abundance: many
v_gene: TRBV12-3/TRBV12-4
d_gene: -
j_gene: TRBJ2-1
CDR3nt: TGTGCCAGCAGTTTATCGTCGGGGGACGCTGAGCAGTTCTTC
CDR3aa: CASSLSSGDAEQFF

abundance: -
v_gene: TRBV6-1
d_gene: -
j_gene: TRBJ2-3
CDR3nt: TGTGCCAGCAGTCTGTTTGTGAGCGCAAATACGCAGTATTTT
CDR3aa: CASSLFVSANTQYF

abundance: many
v_gene: TRBV7-6
d_gene: TRBD2
j_gene: TRBJ2-1
CDR3nt: TGTGCCAGCAGCCCCGTTATCAGCGGGGGGGGGGGTGAGCAGTTCTTC
CDR3aa: CASSPVISGGGGEQFF

abundance: -
v_gene: TRBV6-5
d_gene: -
j_gene: TRBJ2-3
CDR3nt: TGTGCCAGCAGTTACTCGGCGGGGCGACTCAAAAATACGCAGTATTTT
CDR3aa: CASSYSAGRLKNTQYF

abundance: many
v_gene: TRBV6-5
d_gene: TRBD2
j_gene: TRBJ2-7
CDR3nt: TGTGCCAGCAGTTACGCTTCCCTAGCGGGAGTTGGTGAGCAGTACTTC
CDR3aa: CASSYASLAGVGEQYF

abundance: -
v_gene: TRBV14
d_gene: TRBD2
j_gene: TRBJ2-1
CDR3nt: TGTGCCAGCAGCCAGGGCGGGAGAAACGAGGAGCTGTTTTTC
CDR3aa: CASSQGGRNEELFF

abundance: medium-sized
v_gene: TRBV27
d_gene: TRBD1
j_gene: TRBJ1-1
CDR3nt: TGTGCCAGCAGTTTATCGGGACAGGGGTTCACTGAAGCTTTCTTT
CDR3aa: CASSLSGQGFTEAFF

abundance: many
v_gene: TRBV6-1
d_gene: TRBD1
j_gene: TRBJ2-7
CDR3nt: TGTGCCAGCAGCGAGGCTCCCGGGACAGGGGGCTCACAGTACTTC
CDR3aa: CASSEAPGTGGSQYF

abundance: many
v_gene: TRBV7-2
d_gene: -
j_gene: TRBJ1-1
CDR3nt: TGTGCCAGCACCACAACTAGCACTGAAGCTTTCTTT
CDR3aa: CASTTTSTEAFF

abundance: few
v_gene: TRBV6-1
d_gene: -
j_gene: TRBJ2-2
CDR3nt: TGTGCCAGCAGTGAAAACCCAGGATTGAACACCGGGGAGCTGTTTTTT
CDR3aa: CASSENPGLNTGELFF

abundance: many
v_gene: TRBV27
d_gene: TRBD1
j_gene: TRBJ1-2
CDR3nt: TGTGCCAGCAGTTTCCTCGGACAGGGTATAAACTATGGCTACACCTTC
CDR3aa: CASSFLGQGINYGYTF

abundance: -
v_gene: TRBV5-1
d_gene: TRBD2
j_gene: TRBJ2-1
CDR3nt: TGCGCCAGCACGGAGGGTGGGGGGGGCTCCTACAATGAGCAGTTCTTC
CDR3aa: CASTEGGGGSYNEQFF

abundance: -
v_gene: TRBV9
d_gene: -
j_gene: TRBJ2-3
CDR3nt: TGTGCCAGCAGCGAGGGGGTACTTCATACGCAGTATTTT
CDR3aa: CASSEGVLHTQYF

abundance: -
v_gene: TRBV11-2
d_gene: -
j_gene: TRBJ2-7
CDR3nt: TGTGCCAGCAGCACACCCAAGGGGCTAGCGTACGAGCAGTACTTC
CDR3aa: CASSTPKGLAYEQYF

abundance: many
v_gene: TRBV4-1
d_gene: -
j_gene: TRBJ2-7
CDR3nt: TGCGCCAGCAGCTTCCGACAGGACAACTACGAGCAGTACTTC
CDR3aa: CASSFRQDNYEQYF

abundance: few
v_gene: TRBV10-3
d_gene: -
j_gene: TRBJ2-3
CDR3nt: TGTGCCCGGGGACTCCAGGCCGTGAGTACAGATACGCAGTTTTTT
CDR3aa: CARGLQAVSTDTQFF

abundance: -
v_gene: TRBV10-2
d_gene: -
j_gene: TRBJ2-7
CDR3nt: TGCGCCAGCAGTGATACATCGCGTACAAACTCCTACGAGCAGTACTTC
CDR3aa: CASSDTSRTNSYEQYF

abundance: -
v_gene: TRBV6-5
d_gene: -
j_gene: TRBJ2-1
CDR3nt: TGTGCCAGCAGTTACCGGAGAAACTCCTACAATGAGCAGTTCTTC
CDR3aa: CASSYRRNSYNEQFF

abundance: -
v_gene: TRBV27
d_gene: TRBD2
j_gene: TRBJ2-4
CDR3nt: TGTGCCAGCAGTCCTGGCCGACTAGCTTCTGCGAAAAACATTCAGTACTTC
CDR3aa: CASSPGRLASAKNIQYF